This T cell receptor (beta chain) was captured by sequencing in a study of identical twins. TCRdb reanalysed the 5' RACE reads using MiXCR and keeps one entry per CDR3 protein. The sample has 200,000 to 300,000 distinct CDR3 sequences, 10% to 13% seen once. The CDR3 loop spans 13 amino acids. Germline V gene data show CDR1 as SGHTA and CDR2 as FQGNSA. Trimming shortened V by 4 bases and J by 4 bases, and 8 bases separated the two germline ends. Sequenced material: memory T cells sorted from blood. V usage is TRBV7-2 and J usage is TRBJ1-5; D call uncertain. The receptor was derived from a man between 45 and 60 years old in good health. This CDR3 reads CASSSEVNQPQHF. The DNA of the CDR3 is TGTGCCAGCAGCTCCGAGGTTAATCAGCCCCAGCATTTT.